In its sample, the clone carrying this T cell receptor (beta chain) was seen many times. TCRdb processed the RT-PCR reads anew with MiXCR; each CDR3 protein has one entry. The table includes about 700,000 distinct CDR3 sequences, 13% to 15% detected once. The germline V gene encodes CDR1 KGHDR and CDR2 SFDVKD. Trimming removed 3 bases from V and 10 bases from J; junction bases left unmatched: 6. The CDR3 loop spans 14 amino acids. The rearrangement uses TRBV24-1 and TRBJ2-7; 12 bases align to TRBD1. The receptor was isolated from a female donor in good health, serving as a healthy control. The sample taken for sequencing was memory CD4+ T cells from blood. The CDR3 nucleotides read TGTGCCACCAGTGATACCGGGACAGGGGGCGGCCAGTACTTC. Its protein product is CATSDTGTGGGQYF.